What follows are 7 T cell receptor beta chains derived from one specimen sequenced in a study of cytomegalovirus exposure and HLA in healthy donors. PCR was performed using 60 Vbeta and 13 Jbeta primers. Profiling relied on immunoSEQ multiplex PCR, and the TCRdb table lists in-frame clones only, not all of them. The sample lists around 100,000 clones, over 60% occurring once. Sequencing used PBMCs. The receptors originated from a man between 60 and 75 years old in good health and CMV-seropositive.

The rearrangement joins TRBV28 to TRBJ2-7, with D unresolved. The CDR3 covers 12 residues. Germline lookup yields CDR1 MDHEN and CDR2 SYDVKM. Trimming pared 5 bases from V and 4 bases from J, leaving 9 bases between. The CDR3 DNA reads TGTGCCAGCAGTCCCGCAGATTACGAGCAGTACTTC. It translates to CASSPADYEQYF. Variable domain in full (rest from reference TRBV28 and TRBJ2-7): DVKVTQSSRYLVKRTGEKVFLECVQDMDHENMFWYRQDPGLGLRLIYFSYDVKMKEKGDIPEGYSVSREKKERFSLILESASTNQTSMYLCASSPADYEQYFGPGTRLTVT.

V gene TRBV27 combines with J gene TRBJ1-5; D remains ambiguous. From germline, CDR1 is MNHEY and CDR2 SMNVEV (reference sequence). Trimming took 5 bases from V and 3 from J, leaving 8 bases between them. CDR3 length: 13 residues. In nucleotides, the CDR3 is TGTGCCAGCAGTGAGGGAATCAATCAGCCCCAGCATTTT. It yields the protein CASSEGINQPQHF.

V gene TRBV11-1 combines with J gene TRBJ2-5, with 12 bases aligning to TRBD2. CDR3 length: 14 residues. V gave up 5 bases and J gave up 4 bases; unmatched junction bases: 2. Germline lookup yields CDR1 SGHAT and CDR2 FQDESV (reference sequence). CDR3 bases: TGTGCCAGCAGCCCGGGACTAGCGGGAGAGACCCAGTACTTC. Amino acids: CASSPGLAGETQYF.

The CDR3 nucleotides are TGTGCCAGCAGTCGGGGGGGAAACACCGGGGAGCTGTTTTTT. This codes for CASSRGGNTGELFF. V gene TRBV11-2 combines with J gene TRBJ2-2; 8 nucleotides align to TRBD2. J lost 2 bases, V lost 6 bases, and 2 bases had no gene match. CDR3 length: 14 amino acids. Germline V lookup: CDR1 SGHAT, CDR2 FQNNGV.

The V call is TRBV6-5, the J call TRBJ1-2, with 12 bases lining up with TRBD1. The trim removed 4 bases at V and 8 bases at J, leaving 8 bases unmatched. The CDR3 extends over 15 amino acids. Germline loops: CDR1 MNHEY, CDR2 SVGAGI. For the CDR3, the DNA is TGTGCCAGCAGTTCCTTCGGGACAGGGGGCTCGGGCTACACCTTC. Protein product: CASSSFGTGGSGYTF.

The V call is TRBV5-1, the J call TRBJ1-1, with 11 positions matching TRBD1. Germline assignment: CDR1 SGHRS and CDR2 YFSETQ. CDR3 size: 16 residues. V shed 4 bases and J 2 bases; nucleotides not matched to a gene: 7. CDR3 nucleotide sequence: TGCGCCAGCAGCGTGGGACAGGGGGGGGAAAACACTGAAGCTTTCTTT. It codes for CASSVGQGGENTEAFF.

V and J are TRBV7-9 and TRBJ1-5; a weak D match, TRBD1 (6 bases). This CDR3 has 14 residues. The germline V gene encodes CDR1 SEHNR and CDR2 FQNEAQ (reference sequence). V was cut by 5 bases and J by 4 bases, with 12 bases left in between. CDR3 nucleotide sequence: TGTGCCAGCAGCCCTGGACAGAGAAATCAGCCCCAGCATTTT. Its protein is CASSPGQRNQPQHF.